This paragraph reports one T cell receptor (beta chain). Its antigen is not yet known. No base qualities exist here, and no much larger clone lies one base off it. The sample comes from a study of blood T cell repertoires in COVID-19 (TCRdb year 2020). About the investigation overall: The collaborator samples originated in the United States, Italy and Spain and spanned the acute and convalescent phases of COVID-19. The material from the prospective study consisted of cDNA or gDNA derived from T cells, B-cell-depleted T cells, or PBMCs. Subjects who had been exposed to COVID-19, were actively infected with it, or had recovered from it provided the deeply sampled blood TCRbeta repertoires that made up the dataset. The repertoires were made available in a free public database intended to serve as a resource for research on the immune response to SARS-CoV-2. Samples came from the ongoing ImmuneRACE study (first 160 participants) plus 1,254 subjects from 6 global collaborators. Nearly every sample came with metadata listing a de-identified subject ID, COVID-19 status, age in years and sex. Where available, HLA class I and class II types were taken from metadata supplied by the sample provider and were not determined by assay-based typing. Overall results and qualifications from the work: How much clinical and demographic metadata was included differed by source and by participant, and the metadata was provided uncurated.

Each collaborating institution followed its own protocols to collect whole blood in K2EDTA tubes. For TCRbeta analysis, collaborators shipped samples in one of three forms: frozen whole blood, isolated PBMCs, or DNA extracted from either of those sample types. TCRbeta CDR3 regions were amplified from genomic DNA using the immunoSEQ Assay, a bias-controlled multiplex PCR. The study's processing was this. The number of nucleated cells in each sample was estimated by amplification of reference gene primers within the assay. To quantify the absolute abundance of each unique TCRbeta CDR3 rearrangement, sequence reads were collapsed and filtered. For each sample, productive Simpson clonality was calculated by taking the square root of Simpson's diversity index across productive rearrangements. TCRdb limited this immuneACCESS table to in-frame rearrangements with V and J called. A share of clones is missing; checked studies link under half to unresolved V genes, and the rest is unexplained. For V, J and clone size, that table is used; D and trimming come from the DNA. The sample includes under 250,000 clones, with 80% to 85% observed a single time. More than 25% of the sample belongs to the ten largest clones.

Input material: peripheral blood. The receptor was isolated from a man between 40 and 49 years old with acute or convalescent COVID-19.

The nucleotide sequence reads as follows: TGTGCCAGTACGGGCCAGGGAAGGGAAAAACTGTTTTTT. Its product reads: CASTGQGREKLFF. The V and J segments used are TRBV19 and TRBJ1-4; tentative D gene TRBD1, with 5 bases matching. At the junction V is shortened by 7 bases and J by 8 bases, with 14 bases in between. From a lookup of the germline V gene (reference sequence), CDR1 and CDR2 are LNHDA and SQIVND. The CDR3 runs 13 amino acids, cysteine and phenylalanine included. Here the CDR3 DNA is all that survives: 39 bases in frame from base 1.